One and the same sample provided the 25 T cell receptor beta chains below, sequenced in a study of T-cell memory formation after mild COVID-19. TCRdb re-called the 5' RACE reads with MiXCR, one entry per CDR3 protein. The data show approximately 260,000 distinct CDR3 sequences, about 17% seen once. The material sequenced was PBMCs or a T cell subset sorted from them (not recorded which). These receptors were obtained from a man younger than 30 who had mild COVID-19 (a few samples of this study predate the infection). Cell type and time point are not known.

This clonotype was seen only a few times. The chain combines TRBV7-2 with TRBJ2-3; possibly TRBD1 for D (5 bases). Germline V gene sequence: CDR1 SGHTA, CDR2 FQGNSA. There are 16 residues in the CDR3. V was pared by 5 bases and J by 1 base, with 16 bases between. The CDR3 protein is CASSPPTAQGTDTQYF. The CDR3 nucleotides read TGTGCCAGCAGCCCACCGACAGCACAGGGCACAGATACGCAGTATTTT.

The genes are TRBV7-6 and TRBJ2-2, with D perhaps TRBD1 or TRBD2 (5 bases each). V was cut by 4 bases and J by 11 bases, with 14 bases left in between. This CDR3 spans 13 amino acids. Germline values: CDR1 SGHVS, CDR2 FNYEAQ. CDR3 nucleotides: TGTGCCAGCAGCTCCGGGACGGGGTCTGAGCTGTTTTTT. Translation: CASSSGTGSELFF.

This clonotype was observed a handful of times. The V call is TRBV18, the J call TRBJ1-5, with a weak D call TRBD1 (6 bases). Germline CDR1 reads KGHSH; CDR2 reads LQKENI. The V gene lost 3 bases and the J gene lost 10 bases, with 16 bases spanning the gap. The CDR3 runs 14 residues. The CDR3 loop is CASSPATGPSPQHF. CDR3 bases: TGTGCCAGCTCACCTGCGACAGGACCCAGCCCCCAGCATTTT.

The chain recombines TRBV6-6 with TRBJ2-4; D may correspond to TRBD1 or TRBD2 (5 bases each). CDR3 length: 14 amino acids. Deletions cut 9 bases from V and 4 bases from J, with 16 bases between. CDR1 MNHNY and CDR2 SVGAGI come from the germline V gene (reference sequence). DNA of the CDR3: TGTGCCAGTCAACCCCGGGACGGTAAAAACATTCAGTACTTC. Translated: CASQPRDGKNIQYF.

A few counts support this clonotype. The chain recombines TRBV7-6 with TRBJ1-3; D not certain. Germline CDR1 is SGHVS and CDR2 is FNYEAQ. The CDR3 has 15 amino acids. With 1 base removed from V and 4 bases from J, the gap between germline ends came to 11 bases. Here the CDR3 reads CASSLGLAAGNTIYF. The CDR3 bases are TGTGCCAGCAGCTTAGGCCTGGCAGCGGGAAACACCATATATTTT.

The chain recombines TRBV28 with TRBJ2-7; 12 nucleotides match TRBD2. V shed 5 bases and J 5 bases; nucleotides not matched to a gene: 4. The length of the CDR3 is 14 residues. Germline V lookup: CDR1 MDHEN, CDR2 SYDVKM. Written as DNA, the CDR3 is TGTGCCAGCAGTCTAGCGGGGGGGCCCCACGAGCAGTACGTC. It specifies CASSLAGGPHEQYV.

The chain carries TRBV7-2 and TRBJ1-5; no definite D call. CDR3 length: 15 amino acids. Germline values: CDR1 SGHTA, CDR2 FQGNSA. V was shortened by 2 bases and J by 0 bases, with 8 bases between the two germline ends. The CDR3, as DNA: TGTGCCAGCAGCTTATGGCATGATAGCAATCAGCCCCAGCATTTT. This sequence encodes CASSLWHDSNQPQHF.

In its sample, this clonotype was seen a few times. The J gene is TRBJ1-6, the V gene TRBV5-4; weak D call: TRBD1 (5 bases). CDR1 SGHNT and CDR2 YYREEE come from the germline V gene (reference sequence). V was pared by 3 bases and J by 11 bases, with 15 bases between. The CDR3 has 14 residues. This CDR3 is CASSSQGMRTPLHF. CDR3 sequence (DNA): TGTGCCAGCAGCTCCCAGGGAATGAGGACACCCCTCCACTTT. The full variable domain, its missing parts supplied by reference TRBV5-4 and TRBJ1-6, is ETGVTQSPTHLIKTRGQQVTLRCSSQSGHNTVSWYQQALGQGPQFIFQYYREEENGRGNFPPRFSGLQFPNYSSELNVNALELDDSALYLCASSSQGMRTPLHFGNGTRLTVT.

This clonotype was observed a handful of times. The rearrangement joins TRBV5-1 to TRBJ2-5; TRBD1 matches at 9 bases. The CDR3 sequence is 15 residues long. V lost 4 bases to trimming and J lost 6 bases; unmatched junction nucleotides: 10. Per the germline V gene, CDR1 is SGHRS and CDR2 is YFSETQ. The CDR3 DNA sequence: TGCGCCAGCAGCACCCCGGACAGGGGTTCGAAGACCCAGTACTTC. Amino acid sequence: CASSTPDRGSKTQYF. Full variable domain (outside the CDR3, taken from reference TRBV5-1 and TRBJ2-5): KAGVTQTPRYLIKTRGQQVTLSCSPISGHRSVSWYQQTPGQGLQFLFEYFSETQRNKGNFPGRFSGRQFSNSRSEMNVSTLELGDSALYLCASSTPDRGSKTQYFGPGTRLLVL.

In this sample, this clonotype turned up many times. The rearrangement uses TRBV6-5 and TRBJ2-1; 12 nucleotides agree with TRBD2. The CDR3 length is 15 residues. Germline loops: CDR1 MNHEY, CDR2 SVGAGI. With V trimmed by 2 bases and J by 12 bases, 8 bases remained unmatched. The CDR3: CASSYRASGGARQFF. For the CDR3, the DNA is TGTGCCAGCAGTTACAGGGCTAGCGGGGGGGCAAGGCAGTTCTTC.

This clonotype occurred a few times. The chain is built from TRBV7-2 and TRBJ1-1; D is undetermined. Germline V CDR1 and CDR2: SGHTA, FQGNSA. There are 12 residues in the CDR3. V lost 5 bases and J 9 bases, leaving 13 bases between the germline ends. The CDR3: CASSPGPLKAFF. The CDR3 nucleotides read TGTGCCAGCAGCCCCGGGCCCCTGAAAGCTTTCTTT.

The chain joins TRBV6-5 to TRBJ1-6; D is ambiguous. Per the germline V gene, CDR1 is MNHEY and CDR2 is SVGAGI. The V and J ends lost 4 bases and 9 bases respectively, with 13 bases between them. The CDR3 runs 14 residues. CDR3 in amino acids: CASSLERPSSPLHF. The CDR3 DNA is TGTGCCAGCAGTTTGGAAAGGCCGTCTTCACCCCTCCACTTT.

CDR3 in DNA: TGTGCCACCGGCCAGATAGTACAAGAGACCCAGTACTTC. It codes for CATGQIVQETQYF. The chain uses TRBV6-2 or TRBV6-3 and TRBJ2-5; D is unclear. This CDR3 region has 13 residues. Trimming pared 10 bases from V and 2 bases from J, leaving 14 bases between. Looked up from germline, CDR1 is MNHEY and CDR2 is SVGEGT.

The V and J genes are TRBV2 and TRBJ1-5; TRBD1 aligns across 7 bases. Germline loops: CDR1 SNHLY, CDR2 FYNNEI. The CDR3 is 13 amino acids. With 10 bases clipped from V and 4 bases from J, the junction kept 7 bases outside the gene matches. CDR3 region: CATRGQPNQPQHF. For the CDR3, the DNA is TGTGCCACCCGGGGACAGCCAAATCAGCCCCAGCATTTT.

V is TRBV11-2 and J is TRBJ2-1; a weak D match, TRBD1 (6 bases). Trimming left V 5 bases short and J 3 bases short, with 14 bases between. The CDR3 totals 15 residues. Germline CDR1 and CDR2: SGHAT and FQNNGV. The CDR3 region is CASSRGGTVYNEQFF. The DNA for the CDR3 is TGTGCCAGCAGCAGAGGGGGAACTGTCTACAATGAGCAGTTCTTC.

The chain combines TRBV7-9 with TRBJ2-7, with TRBD1 as a possible D gene (6 bases). The CDR3 is made up of 14 amino acids. CDR1 and CDR2 (germline): SEHNR, FQNEAQ (reference sequence). Deletions cut 5 bases from V and 4 bases from J, with 15 bases between. The CDR3 nucleotides read TGTGCCAGCAGCCCCACAGGGAGCAGTTACGAGCAGTACTTC. Translated, it gives CASSPTGSSYEQYF.

This clonotype was recorded a few times. The rearrangement links TRBV12-3 or TRBV12-4 to TRBJ2-3, with 8 bases lining up with TRBD2. With V trimmed by 9 bases and J by 2 bases, 16 bases remained unmatched. The CDR3 is made up of 17 amino acids. Here the CDR3 DNA reads TGTGCCAGTACGACTCGGGGGGGGGCAAAGAACACAGATACGCAGTATTTT. Its translation is CASTTRGGAKNTDTQYF.

This clonotype was counted between two and nine times. The genes are TRBV7-2 and TRBJ1-4, with a tentative D call TRBD1 (5 bases). The germline gives CDR1 SGHTA, CDR2 FQGNSA. The V and J ends lost 5 bases and 2 bases respectively, with 15 bases between them. The CDR3 loop spans 16 amino acids. The CDR3 protein is CASSPTLQGTNEKLFF. The CDR3, as DNA: TGTGCCAGCAGCCCGACCCTTCAGGGTACTAATGAAAAACTGTTTTTT.

This clonotype was seen a few times. The CDR3 sequence: CASSSEQGSYGYTF. CDR3 coding DNA: TGTGCCAGCAGCTCGGAGCAGGGTTCCTATGGCTACACCTTC. V is TRBV7-2 and J is TRBJ1-2; TRBD1 is a possible D gene (5 bases). V was clipped by 4 bases and J by 4 bases, with 13 bases between them. Germline loops: CDR1 SGHTA, CDR2 FQGNSA. The CDR3 is 14 amino acids.

The gene calls are TRBV11-2 and TRBJ2-3, with TRBD2 identical over 10 bases. Germline V gene sequence: CDR1 SGHAT, CDR2 FQNNGV. The CDR3 runs to 16 residues. V gave up 4 bases and J gave up 1 base; unmatched junction bases: 5. The CDR3 reads CASSSTLAGGTDTQYF. The CDR3 nucleotides are TGTGCCAGCAGCTCAACCCTAGCGGGGGGCACAGATACGCAGTATTTT.

There are a few counts of this clonotype. This sequence joins TRBV20-1 and TRBJ1-2, with a tentative D call TRBD1 (6 bases). Trimming pared 6 bases from V and 2 bases from J, leaving 31 bases between. The CDR3 runs 19 residues. Germline V gene data show CDR1 as DFQATT and CDR2 as SNEGSKA (reference sequence). CDR3 sequence (DNA): TGCAGTGCCCCCGCCCGGGGGAGTGGGAAACTAGGGGGAAACTATGGCTACACCTTC. Protein: CSAPARGSGKLGGNYGYTF.

The table lists this clonotype with a few counts. The V gene is TRBV9, the J gene TRBJ2-7; 11 bases are shared with TRBD2. Germline loops: CDR1 SGDLS, CDR2 YYNGEE. The junction had 2 bases not matched to a gene; V was cut back by 4 bases and J by 2 bases. There are 14 residues in the CDR3. The CDR3, as DNA: TGTGCCAGCAGCCGACTAGCGGGGACCTACGAGCAGTACTTC. It specifies CASSRLAGTYEQYF.

The CDR3 region is CASIYNRGHEQFF. The CDR3 coding sequence is TGTGCCAGCATTTATAACAGGGGACATGAGCAGTTCTTC. The rearrangement joins TRBV5-6 to TRBJ2-1; TRBD1 matches 7 bases. The CDR3 spans 13 residues. CDR1 is SGHDT, CDR2 YYEEEE, per germline. Trimming removed 6 bases from V and 8 bases from J; junction bases left unmatched: 8.

The CDR3 nucleotides are TGCAGTGCTAGACGGACCATGGGAGAGACCCAGTACTTC. Residues: CSARRTMGETQYF. This chain connects TRBV20-1 to TRBJ2-5; D is unresolved. Germline-derived CDR1 and CDR2 are DFQATT and SNEGSKA (reference sequence). This CDR3 is 13 amino acids long. The germline V and J ends were trimmed by 2 bases and 4 bases, with 11 bases remaining between them.

The chain employs TRBV7-2 and TRBJ2-5, with D uncertain. The V and J ends lost 5 bases and 4 bases respectively, with 8 bases between them. The CDR3 extends over 12 amino acids. Germline CDR1 is SGHTA and CDR2 is FQGNSA. As DNA, the CDR3 is TGTGCCAGCAGCAGCCAGCGAGAGACCCAGTACTTC. Translation gives CASSSQRETQYF.